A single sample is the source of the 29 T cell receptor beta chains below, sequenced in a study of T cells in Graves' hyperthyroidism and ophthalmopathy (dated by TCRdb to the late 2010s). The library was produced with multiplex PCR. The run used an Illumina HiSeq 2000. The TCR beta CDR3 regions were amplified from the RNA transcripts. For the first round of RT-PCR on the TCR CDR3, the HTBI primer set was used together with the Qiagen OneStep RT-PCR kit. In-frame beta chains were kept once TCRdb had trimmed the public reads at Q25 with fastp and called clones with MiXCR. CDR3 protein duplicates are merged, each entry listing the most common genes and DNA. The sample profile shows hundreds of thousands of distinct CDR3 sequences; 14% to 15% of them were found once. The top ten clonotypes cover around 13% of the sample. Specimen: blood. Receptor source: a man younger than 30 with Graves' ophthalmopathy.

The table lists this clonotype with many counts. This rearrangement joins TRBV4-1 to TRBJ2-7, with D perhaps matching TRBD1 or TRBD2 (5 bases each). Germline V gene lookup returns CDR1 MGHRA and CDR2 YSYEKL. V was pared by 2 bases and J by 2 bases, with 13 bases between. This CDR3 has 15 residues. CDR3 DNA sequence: TGCGCCAGCAGCCAAACCCGGGACGGAGCCTACGAGCAGTACTTC. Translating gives CASSQTRDGAYEQYF.

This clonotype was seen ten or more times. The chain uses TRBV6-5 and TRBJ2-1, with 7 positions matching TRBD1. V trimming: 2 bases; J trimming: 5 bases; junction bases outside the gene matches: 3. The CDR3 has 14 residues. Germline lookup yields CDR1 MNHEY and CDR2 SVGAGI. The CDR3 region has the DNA TGTGCCAGCAGTTACAGGGGGCCCCACAATGAGCAGTTCTTC. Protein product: CASSYRGPHNEQFF.

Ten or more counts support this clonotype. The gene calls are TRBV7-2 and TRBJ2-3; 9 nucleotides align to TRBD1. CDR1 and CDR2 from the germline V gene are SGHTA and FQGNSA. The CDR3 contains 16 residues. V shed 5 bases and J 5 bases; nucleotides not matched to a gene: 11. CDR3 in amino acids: CASSLRGGTGRDTQYF. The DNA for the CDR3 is TGTGCCAGCAGCCTTAGGGGTGGGACAGGGAGAGATACGCAGTATTTT.

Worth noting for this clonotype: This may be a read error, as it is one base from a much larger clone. CDR3 in amino acids: CASSPSGSPREQYF. The CDR3 DNA reads as TGTGCCAGCTCACCTTCGGGATCGCCCCGCGAGCAGTACTTC. The chain carries TRBV18 and TRBJ2-7; D is possibly TRBD2 (5 bases). V shed 3 bases and J shed 6 bases, with 15 bases lying between them. This CDR3 comprises 14 residues. CDR1 is KGHSH, CDR2 LQKENI, per germline.

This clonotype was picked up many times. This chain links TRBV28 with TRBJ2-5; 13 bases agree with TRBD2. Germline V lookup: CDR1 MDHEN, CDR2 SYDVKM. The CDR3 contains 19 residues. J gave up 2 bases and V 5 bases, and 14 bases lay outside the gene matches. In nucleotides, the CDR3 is TGTGCCAGCAGTACCGGGACGGGGTGGACTAGCGGGAGTCAAGAGACCCAGTACTTC. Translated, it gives CASSTGTGWTSGSQETQYF.

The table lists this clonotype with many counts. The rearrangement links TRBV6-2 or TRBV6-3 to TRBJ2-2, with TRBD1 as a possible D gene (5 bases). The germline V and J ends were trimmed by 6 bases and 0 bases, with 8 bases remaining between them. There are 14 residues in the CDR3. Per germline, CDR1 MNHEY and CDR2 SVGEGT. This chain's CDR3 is CASRKGTNTGELFF. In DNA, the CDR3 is TGTGCCAGCAGAAAGGGGACGAACACCGGGGAGCTGTTTTTT.

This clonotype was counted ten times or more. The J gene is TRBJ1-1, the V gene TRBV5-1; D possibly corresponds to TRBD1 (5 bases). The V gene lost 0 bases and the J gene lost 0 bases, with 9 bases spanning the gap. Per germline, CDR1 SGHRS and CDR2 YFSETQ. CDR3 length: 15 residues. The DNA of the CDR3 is TGCGCCAGCAGCTTGGGTCGGGGGATGAACACTGAAGCTTTCTTT. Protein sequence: CASSLGRGMNTEAFF.

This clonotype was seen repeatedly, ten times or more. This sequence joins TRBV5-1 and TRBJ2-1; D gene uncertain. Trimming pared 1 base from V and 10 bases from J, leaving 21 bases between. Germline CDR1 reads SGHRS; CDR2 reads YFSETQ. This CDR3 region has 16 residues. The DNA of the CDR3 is TGCGCCAGCAGCTTGAAGTTCATACAGCAGCCCGCAGAGCAGTTCTTC. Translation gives CASSLKFIQQPAEQFF.

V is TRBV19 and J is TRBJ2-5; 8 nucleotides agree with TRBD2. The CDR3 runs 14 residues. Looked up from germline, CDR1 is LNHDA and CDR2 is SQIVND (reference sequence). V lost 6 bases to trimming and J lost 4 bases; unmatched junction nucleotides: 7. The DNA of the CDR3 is TGTGCCAGTAGACCGGGACTAGAAAGAGAGACCCAGTACTTC. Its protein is CASRPGLERETQYF.

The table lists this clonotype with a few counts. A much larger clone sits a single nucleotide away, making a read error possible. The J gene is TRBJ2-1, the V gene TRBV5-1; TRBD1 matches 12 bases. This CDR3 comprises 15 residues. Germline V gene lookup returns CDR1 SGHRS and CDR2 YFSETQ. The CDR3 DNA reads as TGCGCCAGCAGCACGGGACAGGGGGCCTACAGTGAGCAGTTCTTC. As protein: CASSTGQGAYSEQFF.

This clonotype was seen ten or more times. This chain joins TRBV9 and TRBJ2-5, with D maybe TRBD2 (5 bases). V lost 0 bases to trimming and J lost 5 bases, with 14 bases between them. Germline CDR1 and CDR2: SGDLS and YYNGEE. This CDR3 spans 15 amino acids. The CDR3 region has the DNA TGTGCCAGCAGCGTAGGGGGAGCGCGCTCGGAGACCCAGTACTTC. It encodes CASSVGGARSETQYF.

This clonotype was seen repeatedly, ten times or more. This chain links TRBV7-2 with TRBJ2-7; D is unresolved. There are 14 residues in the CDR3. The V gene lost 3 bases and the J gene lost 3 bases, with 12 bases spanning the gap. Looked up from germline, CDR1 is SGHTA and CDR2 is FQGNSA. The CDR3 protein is CASSFFPPSYEQYF. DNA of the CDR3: TGTGCCAGCAGCTTTTTCCCGCCCAGCTACGAGCAGTACTTC.

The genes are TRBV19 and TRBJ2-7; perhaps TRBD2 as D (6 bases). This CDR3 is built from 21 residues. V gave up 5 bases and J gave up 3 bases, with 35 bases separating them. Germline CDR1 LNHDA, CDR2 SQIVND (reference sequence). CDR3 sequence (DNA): TGTGCCAGTAGTTCCAACGGGTTACCGAGCACGGGCGGGGCTGCAATCTACGAGCAGTACTTC. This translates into CASSSNGLPSTGGAAIYEQYF.

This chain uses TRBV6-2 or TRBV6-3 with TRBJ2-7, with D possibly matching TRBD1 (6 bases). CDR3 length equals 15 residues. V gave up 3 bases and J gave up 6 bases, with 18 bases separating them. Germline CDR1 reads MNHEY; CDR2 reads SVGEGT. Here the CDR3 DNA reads TGTGCCAGCAGTTATTCCGAGGGGGTATCGGGCGAGCAGTACTTC. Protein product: CASSYSEGVSGEQYF.

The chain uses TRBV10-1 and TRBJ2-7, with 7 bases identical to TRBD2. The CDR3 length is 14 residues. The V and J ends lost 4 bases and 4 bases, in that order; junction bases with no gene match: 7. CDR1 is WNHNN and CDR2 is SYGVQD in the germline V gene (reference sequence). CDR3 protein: CASSGEGTGYEQYF. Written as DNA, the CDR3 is TGCGCCAGCAGTGGGGAGGGGACGGGGTACGAGCAGTACTTC.

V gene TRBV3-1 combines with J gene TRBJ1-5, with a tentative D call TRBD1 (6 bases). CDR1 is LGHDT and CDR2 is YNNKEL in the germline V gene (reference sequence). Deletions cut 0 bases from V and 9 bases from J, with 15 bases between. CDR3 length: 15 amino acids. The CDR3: CASSQDRVGGGPQHF. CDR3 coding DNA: TGTGCCAGCAGCCAAGATCGTGTAGGGGGAGGGCCCCAGCATTTT.

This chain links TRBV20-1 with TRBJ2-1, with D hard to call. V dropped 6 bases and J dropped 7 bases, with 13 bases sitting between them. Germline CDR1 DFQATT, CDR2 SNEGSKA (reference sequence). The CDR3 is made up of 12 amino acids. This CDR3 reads CSARSAANEQFF. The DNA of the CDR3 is TGCAGTGCCAGGTCGGCGGCGAATGAGCAGTTCTTC.

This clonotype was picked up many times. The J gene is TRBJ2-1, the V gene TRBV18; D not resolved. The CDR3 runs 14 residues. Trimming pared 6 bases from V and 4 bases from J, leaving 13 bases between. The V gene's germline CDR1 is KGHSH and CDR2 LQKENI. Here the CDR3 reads CASSPRMIYNEQFF. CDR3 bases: TGTGCCAGCTCCCCCCGAATGATTTACAATGAGCAGTTCTTC.

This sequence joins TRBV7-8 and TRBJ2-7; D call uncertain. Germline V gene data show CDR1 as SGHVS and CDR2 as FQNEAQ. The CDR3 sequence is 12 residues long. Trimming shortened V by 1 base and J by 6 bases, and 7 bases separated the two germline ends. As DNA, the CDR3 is TGTGCCAGCAGCTTAGGAGTGGGCGAGCAGTACTTC. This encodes CASSLGVGEQYF.

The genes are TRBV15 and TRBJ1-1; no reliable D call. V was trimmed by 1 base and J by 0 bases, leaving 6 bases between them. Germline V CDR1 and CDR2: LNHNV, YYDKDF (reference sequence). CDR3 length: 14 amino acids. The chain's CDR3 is CATSRVGMNTEAFF. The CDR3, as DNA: TGTGCCACCAGCAGAGTTGGGATGAACACTGAAGCTTTCTTT.

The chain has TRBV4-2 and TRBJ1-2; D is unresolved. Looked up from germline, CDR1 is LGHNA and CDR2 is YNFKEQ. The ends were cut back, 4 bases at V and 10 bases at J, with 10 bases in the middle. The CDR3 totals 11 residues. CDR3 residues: CASSPYSAYTF. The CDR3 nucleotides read TGTGCCAGCAGCCCTTATTCAGCCTACACCTTC.

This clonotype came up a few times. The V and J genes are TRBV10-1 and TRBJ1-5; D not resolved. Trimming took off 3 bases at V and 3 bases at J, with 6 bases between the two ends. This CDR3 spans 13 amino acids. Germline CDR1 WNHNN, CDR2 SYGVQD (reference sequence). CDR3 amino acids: CASSEKSNQPQHF. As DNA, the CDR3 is TGCGCCAGCAGTGAAAAGTCCAATCAGCCCCAGCATTTT.

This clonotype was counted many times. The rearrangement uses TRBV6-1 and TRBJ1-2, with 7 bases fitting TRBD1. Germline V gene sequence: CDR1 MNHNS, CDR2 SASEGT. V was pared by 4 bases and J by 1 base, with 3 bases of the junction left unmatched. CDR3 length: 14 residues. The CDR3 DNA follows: TGTGCCAGCAGTGGCGACAGGGTTAACTATGGCTACACCTTC. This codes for CASSGDRVNYGYTF.

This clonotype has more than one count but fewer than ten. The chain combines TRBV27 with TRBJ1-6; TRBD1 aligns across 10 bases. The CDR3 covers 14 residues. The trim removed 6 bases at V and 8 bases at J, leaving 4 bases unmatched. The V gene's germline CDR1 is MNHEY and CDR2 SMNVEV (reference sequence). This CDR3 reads CASRWTGGDSPLHF. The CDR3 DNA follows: TGTGCCAGCAGGTGGACAGGGGGGGATTCACCCCTCCACTTT.

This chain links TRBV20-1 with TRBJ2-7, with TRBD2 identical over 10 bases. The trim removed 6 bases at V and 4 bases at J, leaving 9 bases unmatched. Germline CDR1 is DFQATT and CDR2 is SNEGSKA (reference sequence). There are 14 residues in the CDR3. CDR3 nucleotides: TGCAGTGCCGTCCATAGCGGGAGGAGTTACGAGCAGTACTTC. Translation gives CSAVHSGRSYEQYF.

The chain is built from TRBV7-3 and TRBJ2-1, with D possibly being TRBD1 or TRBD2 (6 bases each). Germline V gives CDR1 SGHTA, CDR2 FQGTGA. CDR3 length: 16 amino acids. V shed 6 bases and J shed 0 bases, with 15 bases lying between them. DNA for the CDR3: TGTGCCAGCAGTACCAGGGGCGGGACCTCCTACAATGAGCAGTTCTTC. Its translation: CASSTRGGTSYNEQFF.

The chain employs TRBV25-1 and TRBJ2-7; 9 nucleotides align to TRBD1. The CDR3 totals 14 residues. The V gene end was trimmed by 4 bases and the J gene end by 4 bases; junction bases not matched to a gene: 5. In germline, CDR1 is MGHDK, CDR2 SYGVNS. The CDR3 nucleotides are TGTGCCAGCAGTGTAGGACAGGGGCGGTACGAGCAGTACTTC. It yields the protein CASSVGQGRYEQYF.

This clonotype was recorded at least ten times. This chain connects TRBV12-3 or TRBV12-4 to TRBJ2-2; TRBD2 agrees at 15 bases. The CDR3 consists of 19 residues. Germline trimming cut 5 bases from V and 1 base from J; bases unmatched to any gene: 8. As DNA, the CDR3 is TGTGCCAGCAGTCCTGTGTGGACTAGCGGGAGGGTGAACACCGGGGAGCTGTTTTTT. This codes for CASSPVWTSGRVNTGELFF.

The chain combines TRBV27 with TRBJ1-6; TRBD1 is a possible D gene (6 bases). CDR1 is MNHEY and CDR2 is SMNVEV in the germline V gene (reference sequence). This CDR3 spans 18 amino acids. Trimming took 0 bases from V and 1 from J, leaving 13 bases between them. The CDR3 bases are TGTGCCAGCAGTTTATCGAGGGGGGGGTGGTCCTATAATTCACCCCTCCACTTT. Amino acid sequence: CASSLSRGGWSYNSPLHF.